These T cell receptor beta chains were read from a single sample in a study of blood T cells in healthy people across ages. A single record per CDR3 protein comes from TCRdb applying MiXCR to the 5' RACE reads. Altogether 760,000 or so distinct CDR3 sequences are present, 20% to 25% being singletons, with the ten largest covering around 9.2%. The data were also submitted as part of a second study, on T cells of mothers and their children.

The sequencing sample was made of blood. The receptor source for this set is a boy younger than 18 in good health. The CDR3 runs from the conserved cysteine through the conserved F or W. The D gene is left open where the match is weak. The size of a clone is reported for some rows only, either as once, few or many, or as a class for expanded clones.

cdr3_nt: TGCAGCACAGGCGACACTGAAGCTTTCTTT
cdr3_aa: CSTGDTEAFF
j_call: TRBJ1-1
clone_size: few
v_call: TRBV29-1
d_call: NA

cdr3_nt: TGTGCCAGCACCACGACTAGCGGGAGGGATACGCAGTATTTT
cdr3_aa: CASTTTSGRDTQYF
j_call: TRBJ2-3
clone_size: NA
v_call: TRBV7-9
d_call: TRBD2

cdr3_nt: TGTGCCAGCAGTTACGGAGCTGAAGCTTTCTTT
cdr3_aa: CASSYGAEAFF
j_call: TRBJ1-1
clone_size: NA
v_call: TRBV6-6
d_call: NA

cdr3_nt: TGCAGTGCTGCAAGGACGATAGAAAACATTCAGTACTTC
cdr3_aa: CSAARTIENIQYF
j_call: TRBJ2-4
clone_size: few
v_call: TRBV20-1
d_call: NA

cdr3_nt: TGTGCCAGCAGCTTGGGATCTGTCCAAGAGACCCAGTACTTC
cdr3_aa: CASSLGSVQETQYF
j_call: TRBJ2-5
clone_size: NA
v_call: TRBV7-2
d_call: NA

cdr3_nt: TGTGCCAGCAGGCCGACAGTCTATAGCAATCAGCCCCAGCATTTT
cdr3_aa: CASRPTVYSNQPQHF
j_call: TRBJ1-5
clone_size: NA
v_call: TRBV6-5
d_call: NA

cdr3_nt: TGTGCCGGCACAGGGGCAGACTATGGCTACACCTTC
cdr3_aa: CAGTGADYGYTF
j_call: TRBJ1-2
clone_size: NA
v_call: TRBV2
d_call: TRBD1

cdr3_nt: TGTGCCAGCAGCCGACTACTCCTAGCGGGGCGGGGAGAGACCCAGTACTTC
cdr3_aa: CASSRLLLAGRGETQYF
j_call: TRBJ2-5
clone_size: NA
v_call: TRBV7-2
d_call: TRBD2

cdr3_nt: TGCAGTGCTAGAGAAGGACTAGCGAGAGGTTACAATGAGCAGTTCTTC
cdr3_aa: CSAREGLARGYNEQFF
j_call: TRBJ2-1
clone_size: few
v_call: TRBV20-1
d_call: TRBD2

cdr3_nt: TGTGCCAGCAGCGTAGCTGGTACAGGAACCTACGAGCAGTACTTC
cdr3_aa: CASSVAGTGTYEQYF
j_call: TRBJ2-7
clone_size: NA
v_call: TRBV9
d_call: NA

cdr3_nt: TGCGCCAGCAGCCAACCCGGGACTGTGAACACTGAAGCTTTCTTT
cdr3_aa: CASSQPGTVNTEAFF
j_call: TRBJ1-1
clone_size: NA
v_call: TRBV4-3
d_call: NA

cdr3_nt: TGCAGCGCACGGACAGCTAACCAAGAGACCCAGTACTTC
cdr3_aa: CSARTANQETQYF
j_call: TRBJ2-5
clone_size: NA
v_call: TRBV29-1
d_call: NA

cdr3_nt: TGTGCCAGCAGCTTAGAGCAGACTAAAGGGGCCTACGAGCAGTACTTC
cdr3_aa: CASSLEQTKGAYEQYF
j_call: TRBJ2-7
clone_size: NA
v_call: TRBV13
d_call: NA

cdr3_nt: TGTGCCAGCAACGACTTGGGGACAGCCAATGAGCAGTTCTTC
cdr3_aa: CASNDLGTANEQFF
j_call: TRBJ2-1
clone_size: few
v_call: TRBV3-1
d_call: TRBD1

cdr3_nt: TGCGCCAGCAGCGACGGTCTCTACGGGCAGTACTTC
cdr3_aa: CASSDGLYGQYF
j_call: TRBJ2-5
clone_size: few
v_call: TRBV10-1
d_call: NA

cdr3_nt: TGTGCCAGCAGCGCCAGGGGCAGTGAGTTTACCGGGGAGCTGTTTTTT
cdr3_aa: CASSARGSEFTGELFF
j_call: TRBJ2-2
clone_size: few
v_call: TRBV9
d_call: NA

cdr3_nt: TGCAGCGTTGCAGGGGCTAGCAATCAGCCCCAGCATTTT
cdr3_aa: CSVAGASNQPQHF
j_call: TRBJ1-5
clone_size: NA
v_call: TRBV29-1
d_call: NA

cdr3_nt: TGTGCCAGCAGTCGTAGCGCCCTAGGGGAGACCCAGTACTTC
cdr3_aa: CASSRSALGETQYF
j_call: TRBJ2-5
clone_size: few
v_call: TRBV12-3/TRBV12-4
d_call: NA

cdr3_nt: TGTGCCATCAGTGAGTCGAGAGGCGAGCAGTACTTC
cdr3_aa: CAISESRGEQYF
j_call: TRBJ2-7
clone_size: few
v_call: TRBV10-3
d_call: NA

cdr3_nt: TGCGCCAGCAGCCAAGTAGGTGGGGCGACTAATGAAAAACTGTTTTTT
cdr3_aa: CASSQVGGATNEKLFF
j_call: TRBJ1-4
clone_size: NA
v_call: TRBV4-3
d_call: NA

cdr3_nt: TGCGCCAGCCGCGACCCGGGAGAAAGCTGGACCGGGGAGCTGTTTTTT
cdr3_aa: CASRDPGESWTGELFF
j_call: TRBJ2-2
clone_size: NA
v_call: TRBV5-1
d_call: NA

cdr3_nt: TGTGCCAGCTCACCGGGACTCAATCATCTCCAGCATTTT
cdr3_aa: CASSPGLNHLQHF
j_call: TRBJ1-5
clone_size: few
v_call: TRBV18
d_call: NA